This is a list of T cell receptor beta chains from one sample in a study of blood T cells in healthy people across ages. MiXCR, run by TCRdb on the 5' RACE reads, gives a single entry per CDR3 protein. In the table there are about 630,000 distinct CDR3 sequences, roughly 20% of which are singletons. Material for sequencing was blood. The receptors originated from a man aged 65-85 years in good health. Each CDR3 is given with its conserved first and last residue. Each record gives: CDR3 length, clone size, J gene, D gene, V gene, CDR3 protein, CDR3 DNA. A D gene is named only where the DNA matches it firmly. The size field is filled for only some rows; it gives once, few, many or a size class.

length: 15; size: many; J: TRBJ2-2; D: -; V: TRBV5-1; CDR3: CASSLREPNTGELFF; DNA: TGCGCCAGCAGCTTGAGGGAGCCGAACACCGGGGAGCTGTTTTTT
length: 13; size: -; J: TRBJ2-7; D: -; V: TRBV28; CDR3: CASSLRTASEQYF; DNA: TGTGCCAGCAGTTTACGGACAGCTTCCGAGCAGTACTTC
length: 14; size: -; J: TRBJ2-7; D: -; V: TRBV6-4; CDR3: CAKYRATPSYEQYF; DNA: TGTGCCAAATACCGTGCCACTCCCTCCTACGAACAGTACTTC
length: 17; size: -; J: TRBJ1-1; D: TRBD1; V: TRBV5-4; CDR3: CASSLDRVGVGSTEAFF; DNA: TGTGCCAGCAGCCTCGACAGGGTTGGGGTTGGGTCCACTGAAGCTTTCTTT
length: 12; size: few; J: TRBJ2-1; D: -; V: TRBV14; CDR3: CASSRDGYEQFF; DNA: TGTGCCAGCAGCAGGGACGGGTATGAGCAGTTCTTC
length: 16; size: -; J: TRBJ1-5; D: TRBD1; V: TRBV18; CDR3: CASSVEAPEGAQPQHF; DNA: TGTGCCAGCTCCGTTGAGGCCCCCGAGGGGGCTCAGCCCCAGCATTTT
length: 15; size: few; J: TRBJ2-1; D: TRBD1; V: TRBV5-1; CDR3: CASSLTGESYNEQFF; DNA: TGCGCCAGCAGCTTGACAGGGGAATCCTACAATGAGCAGTTCTTC
length: 15; size: few; J: TRBJ2-7; D: TRBD2; V: TRBV10-3; CDR3: CAISESSGSSYEQYF; DNA: TGTGCCATCAGTGAATCTAGCGGGAGCTCCTACGAGCAGTACTTC
length: 15; size: -; J: TRBJ1-1; D: -; V: TRBV6-5; CDR3: CASSYSPGLNTEAFF; DNA: TGTGCCAGCAGTTACTCACCGGGGCTGAACACTGAAGCTTTCTTT
length: 13; size: -; J: TRBJ1-2; D: -; V: TRBV7-2; CDR3: CASSPGEAYGYTF; DNA: TGTGCCAGCAGTCCCGGGGAAGCCTATGGCTACACCTTC
length: 15; size: -; J: TRBJ2-3; D: -; V: TRBV5-1; CDR3: CASLRSSPVTDTQYF; DNA: TGCGCCAGTCTTAGGTCTAGCCCTGTCACAGATACGCAGTATTTT
length: 16; size: -; J: TRBJ2-5; D: TRBD1; V: TRBV10-3; CDR3: CAISGGTGDHQETQYF; DNA: TGTGCCATCAGTGGAGGGACAGGAGATCACCAAGAGACCCAGTACTTC
length: 14; size: few; J: TRBJ2-5; D: -; V: TRBV7-9; CDR3: CASSSQGERETQYF; DNA: TGTGCCAGCAGCTCTCAGGGAGAACGGGAGACCCAGTACTTC
length: 14; size: -; J: TRBJ2-2; D: -; V: TRBV7-9; CDR3: CASSLPQGSGELFF; DNA: TGTGCCAGCAGCTTACCGCAGGGGTCCGGGGAGCTGTTTTTT
length: 13; size: -; J: TRBJ2-5; D: -; V: TRBV19; CDR3: CASSMVPLETQYF; DNA: TGTGCCAGTAGTATGGTACCGCTGGAGACCCAGTACTTC
length: 14; size: few; J: TRBJ1-3; D: -; V: TRBV24-1; CDR3: CATSDSGPGNTIYF; DNA: TGTGCCACCAGTGATTCAGGACCTGGAAACACCATATATTTT
length: 15; size: -; J: TRBJ1-2; D: TRBD1; V: TRBV15; CDR3: CATSRDARGRDGYTF; DNA: TGTGCCACCAGCAGAGATGCCAGGGGGCGGGATGGCTACACCTTC
length: 14; size: many; J: TRBJ2-2; D: -; V: TRBV27; CDR3: CASSKTGRTGELFF; DNA: TGTGCCAGCAGTAAAACAGGTCGGACCGGGGAGCTGTTTTTT
length: 17; size: many; J: TRBJ2-3; D: TRBD2; V: TRBV5-1; CDR3: CASSSSALAGVGDTQYF; DNA: TGCGCCAGCAGCTCATCGGCGCTAGCGGGAGTGGGAGATACGCAGTATTTT
length: 15; size: -; J: TRBJ1-2; D: -; V: TRBV7-9; CDR3: CASSAPGILRDGYTF; DNA: TGTGCCAGCAGCGCCCCCGGCATTCTTAGGGATGGCTACACCTTC
length: 14; size: few; J: TRBJ2-3; D: TRBD2; V: TRBV19; CDR3: CASSTSGIPDTQYF; DNA: TGTGCCAGTAGTACTAGCGGGATCCCAGATACGCAGTATTTT
length: 14; size: many; J: TRBJ2-7; D: TRBD1; V: TRBV6-5; CDR3: CASTLGTGTDEQYF; DNA: TGTGCCAGCACCCTCGGGACAGGGACGGACGAGCAGTACTTC
length: 13; size: -; J: TRBJ1-4; D: TRBD1; V: TRBV20-1; CDR3: CSASGSDRAGLFF; DNA: TGCAGTGCTAGTGGGAGTGACAGGGCCGGACTGTTTTTT
length: 17; size: few; J: TRBJ2-5; D: -; V: TRBV3-1; CDR3: CASSQGATSPMQETQYF; DNA: TGTGCCAGCAGCCAGGGGGCTACAAGCCCGATGCAAGAGACCCAGTACTTC
length: 10; size: -; J: TRBJ1-1; D: -; V: TRBV29-1; CDR3: CSAMSTEAFF; DNA: TGCAGCGCAATGAGCACTGAAGCTTTCTTT
length: 15; size: few; J: TRBJ2-5; D: TRBD2; V: TRBV24-1; CDR3: CATSSSGIFQETQYF; DNA: TGTGCCACCAGTAGCAGCGGGATATTCCAAGAGACCCAGTACTTC
length: 12; size: -; J: TRBJ2-3; D: -; V: TRBV3-1; CDR3: CASSRQGGGQYF; DNA: TGTGCCAGCAGCCGTCAAGGTGGGGGCCAGTATTTT
length: 13; size: -; J: TRBJ2-4; D: -; V: TRBV2; CDR3: CASSQGTENIQYF; DNA: TGTGCCAGCAGTCAGGGGACCGAAAACATTCAGTACTTC
length: 14; size: -; J: TRBJ2-7; D: TRBD2; V: TRBV6-1; CDR3: CASSHIAGAAEQYF; DNA: TGTGCCAGCAGTCACATAGCGGGAGCTGCTGAGCAGTACTTC
length: 14; size: -; J: TRBJ2-7; D: TRBD2; V: TRBV5-1; CDR3: CASSFGGRTHEQYF; DNA: TGCGCCAGCAGTTTTGGCGGGAGGACTCACGAGCAGTACTTC
length: 18; size: few; J: TRBJ1-3; D: -; V: TRBV3-1; CDR3: CASSQVGGRTGAGNTIYF; DNA: TGTGCCAGCAGCCAAGTTGGCGGCAGGACCGGCGCTGGAAACACCATATATTTT
length: 17; size: -; J: TRBJ2-1; D: TRBD2; V: TRBV3-1; CDR3: CASSQGLPGGYYNEQFF; DNA: TGTGCCAGCAGTCAAGGGCTCCCGGGAGGGTACTACAATGAGCAGTTCTTC
length: 16; size: -; J: TRBJ2-7; D: TRBD2; V: TRBV11-2; CDR3: CASSTRLAGENYEQYF; DNA: TGTGCCAGCAGCACCCGTTTAGCGGGGGAAAACTACGAGCAGTACTTC
length: 14; size: -; J: TRBJ2-6; D: TRBD2; V: TRBV2; CDR3: CASQGLAGANVLTF; DNA: TGTGCCAGCCAAGGACTAGCTGGGGCCAACGTCCTGACTTTC
length: 15; size: few; J: TRBJ1-5; D: -; V: TRBV9; CDR3: CASSVEEYSNQPQHF; DNA: TGTGCCAGCAGCGTAGAGGAATATAGCAATCAGCCCCAGCATTTT
length: 15; size: few; J: TRBJ2-5; D: TRBD1; V: TRBV20-1; CDR3: CSAREGQGWSETQYF; DNA: TGCAGTGCTAGAGAGGGACAGGGCTGGTCGGAGACCCAGTACTTC
length: 15; size: few; J: TRBJ1-1; D: -; V: TRBV7-6; CDR3: CASSLGAGVNTEAFF; DNA: TGTGCCAGCAGCTTAGGGGCAGGGGTGAACACTGAAGCTTTCTTT
length: 16; size: few; J: TRBJ2-5; D: -; V: TRBV10-3; CDR3: CAISDPGHSLQETQYF; DNA: TGTGCCATCAGTGATCCGGGACACTCACTCCAAGAGACCCAGTACTTC
length: 16; size: few; J: TRBJ2-7; D: TRBD1; V: TRBV12-3/TRBV12-4; CDR3: CASSFPLTGGFYEQYF; DNA: TGTGCCAGCAGTTTCCCCCTTACAGGGGGCTTCTACGAGCAGTACTTC
length: 11; size: -; J: TRBJ2-5; D: -; V: TRBV29-1; CDR3: CSVAGTEPQYF; DNA: TGCAGCGTTGCAGGGACGGAGCCCCAGTACTTC
length: 14; size: -; J: TRBJ1-6; D: -; V: TRBV12-3/TRBV12-4; CDR3: CASSRQSYNSPLHF; DNA: TGTGCCAGCAGTCGACAGTCCTATAATTCACCCCTCCACTTT
length: 15; size: many; J: TRBJ2-6; D: -; V: TRBV28; CDR3: CASSTSRSGANVLTF; DNA: TGTGCCAGCAGTACGAGTCGGTCTGGGGCCAACGTCCTGACTTTC
length: 15; size: many; J: TRBJ2-1; D: TRBD2; V: TRBV4-1; CDR3: CASSPALAGYNEQFF; DNA: TGCGCCAGCAGCCCTGCCCTAGCGGGCTACAATGAGCAGTTCTTC
length: 14; size: few; J: TRBJ2-7; D: TRBD2; V: TRBV11-2; CDR3: CASSFLAGRYEQYF; DNA: TGTGCCAGCAGCTTCTTAGCGGGACGCTACGAGCAGTACTTC
length: 15; size: many; J: TRBJ2-7; D: -; V: TRBV4-3; CDR3: CASSQDWAGDYEQYF; DNA: TGCGCCAGCAGCCAAGATTGGGCCGGGGACTACGAGCAGTACTTC
length: 16; size: -; J: TRBJ2-3; D: TRBD1; V: TRBV12-3/TRBV12-4; CDR3: CASSRPAGTGFISAYF; DNA: TGTGCCAGCAGCCGCCCTGCCGGGACAGGGTTTATTTCGGCGTATTTT
length: 17; size: -; J: TRBJ2-3; D: TRBD2; V: TRBV13; CDR3: CASSSAGTSGSPDTQYF; DNA: TGTGCCAGCAGCTCCGCTGGGACTAGCGGGAGCCCAGATACGCAGTATTTT
length: 15; size: -; J: TRBJ1-1; D: TRBD1; V: TRBV25-1; CDR3: CASTLDRDLNTEAFF; DNA: TGTGCCAGCACCCTTGACAGGGACTTGAACACTGAAGCTTTCTTT
length: 15; size: -; J: TRBJ1-3; D: -; V: TRBV7-2; CDR3: CASSLSMGSGNAIYF; DNA: TGTGCCAGCAGCTTAAGTATGGGCTCTGGAAACGCCATATATTTT
length: 14; size: -; J: TRBJ1-2; D: -; V: TRBV5-1; CDR3: CASRSGRAKYGYTF; DNA: TGCGCCAGCAGATCGGGCAGGGCCAAATACGGCTACACCTTC
length: 13; size: -; J: TRBJ2-1; D: -; V: TRBV29-1; CDR3: CSVEATRGDEQFF; DNA: TGCAGCGTTGAAGCTACTAGGGGCGATGAGCAGTTCTTC
length: 14; size: -; J: TRBJ2-4; D: -; V: TRBV18; CDR3: CASSPSGRENIQYF; DNA: TGTGCCAGCTCACCTTCGGGGCGAGAAAACATTCAGTACTTC
length: 12; size: -; J: TRBJ2-5; D: TRBD1; V: TRBV29-1; CDR3: CSGSGGSETQYF; DNA: TGCAGCGGCTCAGGGGGATCGGAGACCCAGTACTTC